The source of this T cell receptor beta chain is a study of blood T cell repertoires in COVID-19. Repertoires were generated with immunoSEQ multiplex PCR, while TCRdb's copy carries only in-frame clones and drops some. The sample holds 200,000 or so clones, 80% to 90% seen once. Per germline, CDR1 ENHRY and CDR2 SYGVKD. V was clipped by 3 bases and J by 4 bases, with 12 bases between them. There are 14 residues in the CDR3. This chain uses TRBV10-3 with TRBJ1-2, with TRBD1 as a possible D gene (6 bases). The sequencing input was peripheral blood. This receptor was identified in a man aged 40-49 years who had recovered from COVID-19. CDR3: CAISETGDIYGYTF. The CDR3 DNA follows: TGTGCCATCAGTGAAACCGGGGACATCTATGGCTACACCTTC.